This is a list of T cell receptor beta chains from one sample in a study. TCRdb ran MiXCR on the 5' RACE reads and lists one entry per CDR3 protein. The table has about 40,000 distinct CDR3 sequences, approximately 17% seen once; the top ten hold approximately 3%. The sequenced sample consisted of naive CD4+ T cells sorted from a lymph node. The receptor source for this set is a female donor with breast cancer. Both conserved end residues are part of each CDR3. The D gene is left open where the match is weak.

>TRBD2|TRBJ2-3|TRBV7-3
CASSERGLAGADTQYF
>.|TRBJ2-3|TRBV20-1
CSAAGQPLTDTQYF
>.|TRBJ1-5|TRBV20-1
CSASVGAGNQPQHF
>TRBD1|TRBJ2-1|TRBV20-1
CSAHRDRGVDAYNEQFF
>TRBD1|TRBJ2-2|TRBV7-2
CASSLPTGRVTGELVF
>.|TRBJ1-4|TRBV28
CASSLRQSATNGKLFF
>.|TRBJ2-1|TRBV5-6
CASSLGENELGSYNEQFF
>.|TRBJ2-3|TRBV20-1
CSARMVRTDTQYF
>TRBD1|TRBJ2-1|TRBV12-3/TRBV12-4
CASHRDRGTYNEQFF
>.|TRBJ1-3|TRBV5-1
CASSYRGGNTIYF
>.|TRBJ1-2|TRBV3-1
CASSPRGREDGYTF
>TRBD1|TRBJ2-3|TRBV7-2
CASSLYRGSDTQYF
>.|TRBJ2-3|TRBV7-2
CASSRQSSLSTDTQYF
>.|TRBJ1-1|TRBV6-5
CASSYSGSMNTEAFF
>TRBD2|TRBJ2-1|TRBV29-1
CSVEGASGRRYSYNEQFF
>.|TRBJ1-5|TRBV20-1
CSAKLPGTVGYRQPQHF
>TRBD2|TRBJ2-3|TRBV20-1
CSARDGTREPRTDTQYF
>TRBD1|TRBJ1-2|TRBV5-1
CASGSMGQGAYGYTF
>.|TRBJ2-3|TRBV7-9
CASSFWPSGDTQYF
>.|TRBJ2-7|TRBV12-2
CASRLVVRGVTSVDEQYF
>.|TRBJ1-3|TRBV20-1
CSLSGTAGNTIYF
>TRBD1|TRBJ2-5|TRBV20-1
CSARDAQGDETQYF
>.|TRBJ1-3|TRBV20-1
CSATHQGPGNTIYF
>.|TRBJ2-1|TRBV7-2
CASGGYNEQFF
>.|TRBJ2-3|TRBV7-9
CASSLAQRPPVDTQYF
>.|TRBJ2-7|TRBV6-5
CASSYSTGTPYEQYF
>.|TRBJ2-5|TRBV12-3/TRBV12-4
CASSRETLQETQYF
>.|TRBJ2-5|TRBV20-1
CSARDRGRETQYF
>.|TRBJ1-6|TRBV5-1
CASSLATEPNSPLHF
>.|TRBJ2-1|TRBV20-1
CSAIPTSAGASYNEQFF
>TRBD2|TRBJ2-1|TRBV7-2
CASSPTSDHEQFF
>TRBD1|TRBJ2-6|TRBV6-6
CASSSAGTGERSGANVLTF
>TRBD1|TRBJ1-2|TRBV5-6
CASSSDRGTSGYTF
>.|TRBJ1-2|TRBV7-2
CASSLEGWGPYGYTF
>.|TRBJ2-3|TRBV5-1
CASSYSGLTDTQYF
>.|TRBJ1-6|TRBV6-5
CASRLGSYSPLHF
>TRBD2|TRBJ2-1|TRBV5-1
CASAVLAGDNEQFF
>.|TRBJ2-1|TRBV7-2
CASSFQGSSYNEQFF
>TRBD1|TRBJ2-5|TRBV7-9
CASSPPSQGRETQYF
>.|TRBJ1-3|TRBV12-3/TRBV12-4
CASSPRGPGNTIHF
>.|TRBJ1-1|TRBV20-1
CSASRQVATEAFF
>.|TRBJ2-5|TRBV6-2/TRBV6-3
CASSDRYQETQYF
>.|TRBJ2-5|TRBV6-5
CASSYVASRGGAAQYF
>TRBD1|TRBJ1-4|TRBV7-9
CASTDPGQVNEKLFF
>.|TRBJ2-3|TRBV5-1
CASRSGPSTDSQYF
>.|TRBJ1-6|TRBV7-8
CASSLEGRAGISPLHF
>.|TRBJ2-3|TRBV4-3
CASSQEARGGSTDTQYF
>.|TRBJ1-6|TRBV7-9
CASSITENSPLHF
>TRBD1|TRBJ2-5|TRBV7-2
CASSTYTGQEETQYF
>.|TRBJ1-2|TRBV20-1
CSARERASYTF
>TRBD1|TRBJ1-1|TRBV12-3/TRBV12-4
CASSWGTAIRGTEAFF